This T cell receptor (beta chain) stems from a study of T-cell memory formation after mild COVID-19. This clonotype was counted a few times. Antigen: not known. Trimming removed 4 bases at V and 3 bases at J, with 5 bases between. CDR1 is SGHRS and CDR2 is YFSETQ in the germline V gene. The CDR3 loop spans 11 amino acids. TCRdb re-called the 5' RACE reads through MiXCR, storing one row per CDR3 protein. Of roughly 380,000 distinct CDR3 sequences in the sample, around 28% were seen once. Findings of the study overall: Shrinking CD4+ clones resided mostly in CM and EM, and CD8+ ones in EMRA. Pre-infection memory held some responding clones, suggesting pre-existing cross-reactive T cells responded.

Sequencing was carried out using PBMCs or a T cell subset sorted from them (not recorded which). The V and J genes are TRBV5-1 and TRBJ2-7; no clear D. The receptor was isolated from an adult woman who had mild COVID-19 (a few samples of this study predate the infection). Cell type and time point are not known. This CDR3 reads CASSNDYEQYF. The CDR3 DNA reads TGCGCCAGCAGCAACGACTACGAGCAGTACTTC. The complete variable domain, with remaining parts taken from reference TRBV5-1 and TRBJ2-7, reads KAGVTQTPRYLIKTRGQQVTLSCSPISGHRSVSWYQQTPGQGLQFLFEYFSETQRNKGNFPGRFSGRQFSNSRSEMNVSTLELGDSALYLCASSNDYEQYFGPGTRLTVT.